A selection of T cell receptor beta chains follows, all from one sample in a study of T cell changes during pregnancy in multiple sclerosis. Assay: immunoSEQ multiplex PCR; the TCRdb copy retains only in-frame clones and omits some. The repertoire holds tens of thousands of clones, with about 94% as singletons. The source was peripheral blood, collected in the third trimester of pregnancy. All receptors derive from a female donor with multiple sclerosis, enrolled in a pregnancy study. The CDR3 runs from the conserved cysteine through the conserved F or W. D genes are given only for firm matches. A clone size is listed for some rows: how often the clone was seen (once, few, many), or a class if it is expanded.

v_gene: TRBV28; d_gene: NA; abundance: NA; j_gene: TRBJ1-3; CDR3aa: CASSPGSSGNTIYF; CDR3nt: TGTGCCAGCAGTCCGGGGAGCTCTGGAAACACCATATATTTT
v_gene: TRBV27; d_gene: TRBD2; abundance: NA; j_gene: TRBJ2-7; CDR3aa: CASSFSRTSVTYEQYF; CDR3nt: TGTGCCAGCAGTTTTTCTAGGACTAGTGTTACCTACGAGCAGTACTTC
v_gene: TRBV2; d_gene: NA; abundance: NA; j_gene: TRBJ1-2; CDR3aa: CASRQRSGGGYDGSTNYGYTF; CDR3nt: TGTGCCAGCAGACAACGGTCGGGTGGGGGGTATGATGGTAGCACTAACTATGGCTACACCTTC
v_gene: TRBV10-3; d_gene: NA; abundance: NA; j_gene: TRBJ1-6; CDR3aa: CAISAGTIDSPLHF; CDR3nt: TGTGCCATCAGTGCGGGGACTATCGATTCACCCCTCCACTTT
v_gene: TRBV6-1; d_gene: TRBD2; abundance: NA; j_gene: TRBJ2-7; CDR3aa: CASLPTGTSGYEQYF; CDR3nt: TGTGCCAGCCTCCCGACCGGGACTAGCGGCTACGAGCAGTACTTC
v_gene: TRBV11-2; d_gene: TRBD1; abundance: NA; j_gene: TRBJ1-2; CDR3aa: CASSFGTGVLYGYTF; CDR3nt: TGTGCCAGCAGCTTCGGAACAGGGGTTCTATATGGCTACACCTTC
v_gene: TRBV28; d_gene: TRBD1; abundance: NA; j_gene: TRBJ2-7; CDR3aa: CASSSGQATSYEQYF; CDR3nt: TGTGCCAGCAGCTCGGGACAGGCGACCTCCTACGAGCAGTACTTC
v_gene: TRBV2; d_gene: NA; abundance: NA; j_gene: TRBJ2-1; CDR3aa: CASSLEGVGNEQFF; CDR3nt: TGTGCCAGCAGTTTAGAGGGAGTCGGCAATGAGCAGTTCTTC
v_gene: TRBV19; d_gene: NA; abundance: NA; j_gene: TRBJ2-1; CDR3aa: CASSLPSNEQFF; CDR3nt: TGTGCCAGTAGTCTCCCGAGCAATGAGCAGTTCTTC
v_gene: TRBV5-1; d_gene: TRBD1; abundance: NA; j_gene: TRBJ2-1; CDR3aa: CASSLVGGPYNEQFF; CDR3nt: TGCGCCAGCAGCTTGGTAGGGGGCCCCTACAATGAGCAGTTCTTC
v_gene: TRBV29-1; d_gene: NA; abundance: NA; j_gene: TRBJ1-4; CDR3aa: CSVEAAGSPFGDEKLFF; CDR3nt: TGCAGCGTTGAAGCGGCCGGGAGCCCTTTTGGAGATGAAAAACTGTTTTTT
v_gene: TRBV12-5; d_gene: TRBD1; abundance: NA; j_gene: TRBJ1-5; CDR3aa: CASGTGTGNNQPQHF; CDR3nt: TGTGCTAGTGGCACCGGGACAGGGAACAATCAGCCCCAGCATTTT
v_gene: TRBV7-2; d_gene: TRBD1; abundance: NA; j_gene: TRBJ1-5; CDR3aa: CASSQGQGNQPQHF; CDR3nt: TGTGCCAGCAGCCAGGGACAGGGAAATCAGCCCCAGCATTTT
v_gene: TRBV2; d_gene: TRBD2; abundance: once; j_gene: TRBJ2-1; CDR3aa: CASSEAGGREQFF; CDR3nt: TGTGCCAGCAGTGAGGCGGGAGGAAGAGAGCAGTTCTTC
v_gene: TRBV2; d_gene: TRBD1; abundance: NA; j_gene: TRBJ1-1; CDR3aa: CASSADNRGRRAEAFF; CDR3nt: TGTGCCAGCAGTGCGGATAACAGGGGGCGTCGGGCTGAAGCTTTCTTT
v_gene: TRBV5-1; d_gene: NA; abundance: NA; j_gene: TRBJ2-1; CDR3aa: CASSLDLEGLKEQFF; CDR3nt: TGCGCCAGCAGCTTGGACTTAGAGGGCCTCAAGGAGCAGTTCTTC
v_gene: TRBV9; d_gene: TRBD1; abundance: NA; j_gene: TRBJ2-7; CDR3aa: CASSVGAGGDEQYF; CDR3nt: TGTGCCAGCAGCGTAGGGGCAGGGGGCGACGAGCAGTACTTC
v_gene: TRBV2; d_gene: NA; abundance: NA; j_gene: TRBJ1-2; CDR3aa: CASSVGQRNYGYTF; CDR3nt: TGTGCCAGCAGTGTTGGACAGAGAAACTATGGCTACACCTTC
v_gene: TRBV10-2; d_gene: TRBD2; abundance: NA; j_gene: TRBJ2-7; CDR3aa: CASSRVGGKSYEQYF; CDR3nt: TGCGCCAGCAGTCGTGTGGGGGGGAAATCCTACGAGCAGTACTTC
v_gene: TRBV18; d_gene: TRBD2; abundance: NA; j_gene: TRBJ2-2; CDR3aa: CASKGLAEAGELFF; CDR3nt: TGTGCCAGCAAGGGACTAGCGGAGGCCGGGGAGCTGTTTTTT
v_gene: TRBV5-1; d_gene: TRBD1; abundance: once; j_gene: TRBJ1-2; CDR3aa: CASSLGQGARGYTF; CDR3nt: TGCGCCAGCAGCTTGGGACAGGGGGCGCGAGGCTACACCTTC
v_gene: TRBV2; d_gene: TRBD1; abundance: NA; j_gene: TRBJ2-7; CDR3aa: CASGDSAYEQYF; CDR3nt: TGTGCCAGCGGGGACAGTGCCTACGAGCAGTACTTC
v_gene: TRBV11-2; d_gene: TRBD2; abundance: NA; j_gene: TRBJ2-1; CDR3aa: CASSLELAGHNEQFF; CDR3nt: TGTGCCAGCAGCTTAGAACTAGCGGGACACAATGAGCAGTTCTTC
v_gene: TRBV7-6; d_gene: TRBD2; abundance: NA; j_gene: TRBJ2-2; CDR3aa: CASSLRLAGEVNTGELFF; CDR3nt: TGTGCCAGCAGCCTAAGACTAGCGGGAGAGGTGAACACCGGGGAGCTGTTTTTT
v_gene: TRBV7-2; d_gene: NA; abundance: NA; j_gene: TRBJ2-7; CDR3aa: CASSLGGLRSEQYF; CDR3nt: TGTGCCAGCAGCTTAGGCGGGCTCCGGAGCGAGCAGTACTTC
v_gene: TRBV7-9; d_gene: NA; abundance: NA; j_gene: TRBJ1-2; CDR3aa: CASSLGSDSSF; CDR3nt: TGTGCCAGCAGCTTAGGGAGCGACTCATCCTTC
v_gene: TRBV28; d_gene: TRBD1; abundance: NA; j_gene: TRBJ1-2; CDR3aa: CASSSTLITGGYTF; CDR3nt: TGTGCCAGCAGTTCTACCCTAATCACAGGGGGTTACACCTTC
v_gene: TRBV4-2; d_gene: TRBD1; abundance: NA; j_gene: TRBJ1-1; CDR3aa: CASSPGQGSTEAFF; CDR3nt: TGTGCCAGCAGCCCAGGACAGGGGAGCACTGAAGCTTTCTTT
v_gene: TRBV4-1; d_gene: TRBD1; abundance: few; j_gene: TRBJ1-1; CDR3aa: CASSQDRAGSTEAFF; CDR3nt: TGCGCCAGCAGCCAGGACAGGGCGGGGAGCACTGAAGCTTTCTTT